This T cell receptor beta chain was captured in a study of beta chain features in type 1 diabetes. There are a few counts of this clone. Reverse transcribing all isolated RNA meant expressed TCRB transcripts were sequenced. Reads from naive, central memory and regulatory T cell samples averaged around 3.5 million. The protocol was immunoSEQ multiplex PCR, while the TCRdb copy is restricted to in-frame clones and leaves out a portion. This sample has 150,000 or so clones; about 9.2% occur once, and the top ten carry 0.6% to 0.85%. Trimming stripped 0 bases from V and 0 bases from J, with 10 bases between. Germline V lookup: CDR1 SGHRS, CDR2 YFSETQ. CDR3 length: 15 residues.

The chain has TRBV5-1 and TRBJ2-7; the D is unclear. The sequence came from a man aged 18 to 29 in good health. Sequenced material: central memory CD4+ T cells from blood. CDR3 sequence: CASSLDPTSSYEQYF. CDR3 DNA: TGCGCCAGCAGCTTGGACCCTACGAGCTCCTACGAGCAGTACTTC.